These 24 T cell receptor beta chains came from one sample sequenced in a study of blood T cells in healthy people across ages. A J-beta primer mix and a sample-barcoded 5' primer were used in a second PCR of about 7 to 12 cycles. Each CDR3 protein gets one entry after TCRdb re-called the 5' RACE reads with MiXCR. This sample has fewer than 2 million distinct CDR3 sequences, with about 39% found just once. The source material was blood. The receptors shown here come from a human donor in good health.

This clonotype was seen a handful of times. CDR3 amino acids: CASSSAHPGEQFF. The CDR3, as DNA: TGTGCCAGCAGTTCCGCCCACCCAGGTGAGCAGTTCTTC. The V and J genes are TRBV6-6 and TRBJ2-1, with D hard to call. The germline CDR1 and CDR2 sequences are MNHNY and SVGAGI (reference sequence). V gave up 4 bases and J gave up 9 bases, with 13 bases separating them. The CDR3 length is 13 residues.

This chain links TRBV6-1 with TRBJ2-7; D not resolved. The CDR3 is 12 residues long. CDR1 and CDR2 from the germline V gene are MNHNS and SASEGT. The V and J ends lost 6 bases and 5 bases respectively, with 11 bases between them. The CDR3 loop is CASSPPKHEQYF. DNA of the CDR3: TGTGCCAGCAGCCCGCCTAAGCACGAGCAGTACTTC.

The chain employs TRBV7-2 and TRBJ2-3; no clear D gene. Trimming shortened V by 1 base and J by 0 bases, and 11 bases separated the two germline ends. There are 16 residues in the CDR3. Per the germline V gene, CDR1 is SGHTA and CDR2 is FQGNSA. The CDR3 sequence is CASSLGGVTSTDTQYF. The CDR3 nucleotides are TGTGCCAGCAGCTTAGGTGGGGTTACTAGCACAGATACGCAGTATTTT.

V is TRBV20-1 and J is TRBJ1-2; D unclear. The germline V gene has CDR1 DFQATT and CDR2 SNEGSKA (reference sequence). Between the trimmed V and J ends, which lost 6 bases and 4 bases, there was a span of 15 bases. This CDR3 region has 13 residues. CDR3 sequence reads: CSASRLAGYGYTF. CDR3 nucleotide sequence: TGCAGTGCCTCCCGCTTGGCGGGCTATGGCTACACCTTC.

J is TRBJ2-7 and V is TRBV6-2 or TRBV6-3; D is perhaps TRBD1 or TRBD2 (5 bases each). Germline V gives CDR1 MNHEY, CDR2 SVGEGT. Trimming removed 8 bases from V and 0 bases from J, with 14 bases in between. CDR3 length: 14 amino acids. CDR3 amino acids: CASGESGGSYEQYF. The CDR3 DNA is TGTGCCAGCGGCGAAAGTGGGGGCTCCTACGAGCAGTACTTC.

The chain has TRBV7-2 and TRBJ2-4; D perhaps matches TRBD1 (5 bases). The CDR3 loop spans 14 amino acids. V dropped 1 base and J dropped 5 bases, with 9 bases sitting between them. Germline V gives CDR1 SGHTA, CDR2 FQGNSA. CDR3 amino acids: CASSLDRLQNIQYF. The CDR3 bases are TGTGCCAGCAGCTTAGACAGGTTGCAAAACATTCAGTACTTC.

This chain links TRBV29-1 with TRBJ1-1; 7 bases agree with TRBD1. Trimming took 7 bases from V and 7 from J; bases not matched to a gene: 9. The CDR3 is made up of 12 amino acids. Germline CDR1 and CDR2: SQVTM and ANQGSEA. The CDR3 loop is CSARLGGDEAFF. In DNA form, the CDR3 reads TGCAGCGCAAGGTTAGGGGGCGATGAAGCTTTCTTT.

The rearrangement links TRBV9 to TRBJ2-1; the match to TRBD2 covers 9 bases. With V trimmed by 0 bases and J by 7 bases, 5 bases remained unmatched. The germline V gene encodes CDR1 SGDLS and CDR2 YYNGEE. There are 15 residues in the CDR3. CDR3 loop: CASSVGNSGGNEQFF. DNA of the CDR3: TGTGCCAGCAGCGTAGGTAATAGCGGGGGTAATGAGCAGTTCTTC.

This rearrangement joins TRBV28 to TRBJ1-4; D is undetermined. Germline assignment: CDR1 MDHEN and CDR2 SYDVKM. The CDR3 contains 14 residues. The V gene lost 10 bases and the J gene lost 7 bases, with 19 bases spanning the gap. As DNA, the CDR3 is TGTGCCATTCAGCACGCGTCGGCGGGTGAAAAACTGTTTTTT. It is translated as CAIQHASAGEKLFF.

V and J are TRBV10-3 and TRBJ2-3, with 9 positions matching TRBD1. The CDR3 contains 15 residues. The V and J ends lost 6 bases and 4 bases, in that order; junction bases with no gene match: 8. Germline V CDR1 and CDR2: ENHRY, SYGVKD. Written as DNA, the CDR3 is TGTGCCATCAGGGTGGACAGGGGTTTAGCAGATACGCAGTATTTT. Amino acids: CAIRVDRGLADTQYF.

This clonotype was observed a handful of times. V and J are TRBV4-2 and TRBJ2-3, with 10 bases aligning to TRBD2. Germline V lookup: CDR1 LGHNA, CDR2 YNFKEQ. The trim removed 0 bases at V and 2 bases at J, leaving 2 bases unmatched. This CDR3 has 16 residues. The CDR3 sequence: CASSQETSGDTDTQYF. DNA for the CDR3: TGTGCCAGCAGCCAAGAAACTAGCGGGGACACAGATACGCAGTATTTT.

Comments on this clonotype: Only one base separates this from a far larger clonotype, so it likely reflects a read error. This chain links TRBV7-9 with TRBJ2-6; no firm D call. The CDR3 runs to 14 residues. Germline CDR1 SEHNR, CDR2 FQNEAQ (reference sequence). CDR3 sequence reads: CASSPPSGTNVLTF. CDR3 nucleotides: TGTGCCAGCAGCCCTCCCTCTGGGACCAACGTCCTGACTTTC.

In its sample, this clonotype was seen a few times. The chain is built from TRBV2 and TRBJ2-7; 8 bases align to TRBD1. The trim removed 8 bases at V and 3 bases at J, leaving 6 bases unmatched. In germline, CDR1 is SNHLY, CDR2 FYNNEI. The CDR3 runs to 13 residues. The DNA for the CDR3 is TGTGCCAGCGGGAAAGGACAGGGCTACGAGCAGTACTTC. It specifies CASGKGQGYEQYF.

The table lists this clonotype with many counts. The genes are TRBV5-5 and TRBJ2-7, with 8 bases that match TRBD1. The CDR3 is 13 amino acids. The trim removed 3 bases at V and 3 bases at J, leaving 2 bases unmatched. CDR1 and CDR2 (germline): SGHKS, YYEKEE (reference sequence). CDR3 sequence (DNA): TGTGCCAGCAGCTCGGGACAGGACTACGAGCAGTACTTC. Its translation: CASSSGQDYEQYF.

This clonotype was counted between two and nine times. This chain connects TRBV6-4 to TRBJ2-1, with 13 bases that match TRBD2. The CDR3 contains 14 residues. V lost 6 bases, J lost 6 bases, and 2 bases stayed unmatched. The germline V gene encodes CDR1 MRHNA and CDR2 SNTAGT. CDR3 loop: CASRGLAGSNEQFF. The CDR3 DNA reads as TGTGCCAGCAGGGGACTAGCGGGGAGCAATGAGCAGTTCTTC.

The chain links TRBV11-2 to TRBJ2-1, with a tentative D call TRBD1 (6 bases). The V end lost 5 bases, the J end lost 6 bases, and 17 bases lay between the germline ends. Germline V lookup: CDR1 SGHAT, CDR2 FQNNGV. CDR3 length: 15 residues. The CDR3 nucleotides read TGTGCCAGCAGCCCTACGTGGGGGCTCGGCAATGAGCAGTTCTTC. Translation gives CASSPTWGLGNEQFF.

This clonotype has a handful of counts. The J gene is TRBJ2-7, the V gene TRBV4-3, with TRBD1 matching over 10 bases. Germline V gene data show CDR1 as LGHNA and CDR2 as YSLEER. With V trimmed by 0 bases and J by 1 base, 6 bases remained unmatched. The CDR3 sequence is 17 residues long. The CDR3 sequence: CASSQDPDRGLSYEQYF. The CDR3 DNA reads as TGCGCCAGCAGCCAAGATCCCGACAGGGGGCTTTCCTACGAGCAGTACTTC.

This clonotype was counted ten times or more. This sequence joins TRBV29-1 and TRBJ2-6; D is ambiguous. Germline V gives CDR1 SQVTM, CDR2 ANQGSEA. The germline V and J ends were trimmed by 2 bases and 2 bases, with 22 bases remaining between them. This CDR3 spans 19 amino acids. CDR3 coding DNA: TGCAGCGTTGAATTGTTTAAGGCGGATGGGTTTGCTGGGGCCAACGTCCTGACTTTC. It codes for CSVELFKADGFAGANVLTF.

This clonotype was counted only a few times. The CDR3 loop reads CASSFAPVYGYTF. For the CDR3, the DNA is TGTGCCAGCAGTTTCGCCCCGGTCTATGGCTACACCTTC. V usage is TRBV12-3 or TRBV12-4 and J usage is TRBJ1-2; D is undetermined. The CDR3 totals 13 residues. The germline V and J ends were trimmed by 3 bases and 4 bases, with 9 bases remaining between them.

The J gene is TRBJ1-2, the V gene TRBV20-1, with D tentatively TRBD1 (5 bases). Between the trimmed V and J ends, which lost 0 bases and 7 bases, there was a span of 18 bases. Germline V gene lookup returns CDR1 DFQATT and CDR2 SNEGSKA (reference sequence). The CDR3 has 15 amino acids. Here the CDR3 DNA reads TGCAGTGCTAGAGAGACAGCCGAAACAAAGGGTGGCTACACCTTC. Translation gives CSARETAETKGGYTF.

Points on this clonotype: The junction does not match germline at one end; this may be a read error. The gene calls are TRBV29-1 and TRBJ1-5; no reliable D call. The CDR3 loop spans 14 amino acids. From germline, CDR1 is SQVTM and CDR2 ANQGSEA. The CDR3 is CSVVPGDSNRPQHF. The CDR3 DNA reads TGCAGCGTTGTTCCCGGAGATAGCAATCGGCCCCAGCATTTT.

This clonotype was observed a few times. The chain joins TRBV6-2 or TRBV6-3 to TRBJ2-7; 8 bases agree with TRBD1. CDR1 is MNHEY and CDR2 is SVGEGT in the germline V gene. J was trimmed by 1 base and V by 2 bases; bases with no gene match: 10. CDR3 size: 17 residues. As DNA, the CDR3 is TGTGCCAGCAGTTACCCCATGACAGGGGTCGAGTCCTACGAGCAGTACTTC. It encodes CASSYPMTGVESYEQYF.

The chain combines TRBV24-1 with TRBJ2-1, with D possibly being TRBD1 (5 bases). This CDR3 is built from 15 residues. V was pared by 3 bases and J by 8 bases, with 16 bases between. Germline CDR1 reads KGHDR; CDR2 reads SFDVKD. The CDR3 sequence is CATSDPPQGIHEQFF. As DNA, the CDR3 is TGTGCCACCAGTGATCCCCCTCAGGGTATCCATGAGCAGTTCTTC.

The chain employs TRBV7-2 and TRBJ1-5; D is uncertain. Germline V CDR1 and CDR2: SGHTA, FQGNSA. Deletions cut 5 bases from V and 0 bases from J, with 14 bases between. This CDR3 region has 16 residues. The chain's CDR3 is CASSPFPRASNQPQHF. The CDR3 nucleotides read TGTGCCAGCAGCCCGTTTCCTAGGGCTAGCAATCAGCCCCAGCATTTT. The whole variable domain, filled in from reference TRBV7-2 and TRBJ1-5, reads GAGVSQSPSNKVTEKGKDVELRCDPISGHTALYWYRQSLGQGLEFLIYFQGNSAPDKSGLPSDRFSAERTGGSVSTLTIQRTQQEDSAVYLCASSPFPRASNQPQHFGDGTRLSIL.